The source of this T cell receptor (beta chain) is a study of blood T cell repertoires in COVID-19. On the study more broadly: Researchers got acute and convalescent COVID-19 samples from the United States, Italy and Spain.

Data came from immunoSEQ multiplex PCR; TCRdb stores just in-frame clones and leaves some out. Of approximately 100,000 clones listed, roughly two thirds are singletons. The sample taken for sequencing was peripheral blood. This receptor was identified in a human donor with acute or convalescent COVID-19. The donor label of this sample is uncertain.

The CDR3 region is CASSPGGSRVNTEAFF. CDR3 DNA sequence: TGCGCCAGCAGTCCGGGAGGGTCCAGGGTGAACACTGAAGCTTTCTTT. The genes are TRBV5-1 and TRBJ1-1; the D gene is possibly TRBD1 (5 bases). Trimming shortened V by 5 bases and J by 0 bases, and 17 bases separated the two germline ends. CDR1 and CDR2 from the germline V gene are SGHRS and YFSETQ. The CDR3 has 16 amino acids.